This T cell receptor (beta chain) appears in the sequencing data of a study of T cell changes during pregnancy in multiple sclerosis. The table came from immunoSEQ multiplex PCR; TCRdb's copy has only in-frame clones and leaves some out. The sample lists approximately 41,000 clones, 85% to 90% occurring once. The TCR sequence derives from a female donor with multiple sclerosis, enrolled in a pregnancy study. The sample consisted of CD4+ T cells from peripheral blood mononuclear cells, taken in the first trimester of pregnancy.

The CDR3 loop is CASSFRGPETQYF. The CDR3 DNA follows: TGTGCCAGCAGCTTTAGAGGGCCAGAGACCCAGTACTTC. The rearrangement joins TRBV7-9 to TRBJ2-5; weak D call: TRBD2 (5 bases). This CDR3 spans 13 amino acids. Germline V gene data show CDR1 as SEHNR and CDR2 as FQNEAQ (reference sequence). The V gene lost 3 bases and the J gene lost 4 bases, with 9 bases spanning the gap.